This T cell receptor (beta chain) was profiled in a study of OX40 agonist ivuxolimab in advanced cancers. This table comes from immunoSEQ multiplex PCR, and its TCRdb copy is limited to in-frame clones, with some not included. The repertoire holds around 67,000 clones, 84% seen once, with approximately 8.7% in the top ten. V shed 2 bases and J shed 4 bases, with 14 bases lying between them. The CDR3 spans 16 residues. Germline V gives CDR1 KGHSH, CDR2 LQKENI. Sequencing used CD4+ or CD8+ T cells sorted from blood, obtained in a trial of the OX40 agonist ivuxolimab. This chain joins TRBV18 and TRBJ2-2; a possible D gene is TRBD1 (5 bases). The source is an adult with an advanced solid tumor such as melanoma, head and neck, liver or kidney cancer. The CDR3 is CASSPSILGATGELFF. In nucleotides, the CDR3 is TGTGCCAGCTCACCATCTATTCTTGGGGCCACCGGGGAGCTGTTTTTT.